Listed below are T cell receptor beta chains from one sample, sequenced in a study of tumor-infiltrating lymphocytes in localized non-small cell lung cancer. This table comes from immunoSEQ multiplex PCR, and its TCRdb copy is limited to in-frame clones, with some not included. The repertoire includes 13,000 to 15,000 clones, roughly 70% of them detected once, and less than 25% sits in the top ten. The sample consisted of uninvolved lung tissue not adjacent to the tumor. The receptor source for this set is a human donor with non-small cell lung cancer. CDR3s include the opening cysteine and the closing phenylalanine or tryptophan. A D gene is named only where the DNA matches it firmly. Expanded clones are given a class, and other clones once, few, many or no size at all.

d_gene: TRBD2
abundance: NA
v_gene: TRBV6-4
j_gene: TRBJ2-1
CDR3aa: CASSPSGGHNEQFF
CDR3nt: TGTGCCAGCAGCCCTAGCGGGGGGCACAATGAGCAGTTCTTC

d_gene: NA
abundance: NA
v_gene: TRBV27
j_gene: TRBJ1-1
CDR3aa: CASSLWEGVSTEAFF
CDR3nt: TGTGCCAGCAGTTTATGGGAGGGCGTGAGCACTGAAGCTTTCTTT

d_gene: TRBD1
abundance: NA
v_gene: TRBV5-1
j_gene: TRBJ1-2
CDR3aa: CASSPDRPNYGYTF
CDR3nt: TGCGCCAGCAGCCCGGACAGGCCTAACTATGGCTACACCTTC

d_gene: TRBD2
abundance: few
v_gene: TRBV7-8
j_gene: TRBJ2-7
CDR3aa: CASSLVGGRSYEQYF
CDR3nt: TGTGCCAGCAGCTTAGTCGGCGGGAGGTCCTACGAGCAGTACTTC

d_gene: NA
abundance: few
v_gene: TRBV30
j_gene: TRBJ2-2
CDR3aa: CAWSAARLSTGELFF
CDR3nt: TGTGCCTGGAGTGCCGCCCGGCTGTCCACCGGGGAGCTGTTTTTT

d_gene: NA
abundance: NA
v_gene: TRBV19
j_gene: TRBJ1-1
CDR3aa: CASSMGGAEAFF
CDR3nt: TGTGCCAGTAGTATGGGCGGGGCCGAAGCTTTCTTT

d_gene: TRBD1
abundance: NA
v_gene: TRBV5-4
j_gene: TRBJ1-2
CDR3aa: CASSLAGQGLGYTF
CDR3nt: TGTGCCAGCAGCTTGGCGGGACAGGGTCTTGGCTACACCTTC

d_gene: NA
abundance: NA
v_gene: TRBV6-5
j_gene: TRBJ2-3
CDR3aa: CASSLEGNTDTQYF
CDR3nt: TGTGCCAGCAGTCTCGAGGGAAACACAGATACGCAGTATTTT

d_gene: NA
abundance: NA
v_gene: TRBV7-3
j_gene: TRBJ2-2
CDR3aa: CASSLNGMRTGELFF
CDR3nt: TGTGCCAGCAGCTTAAACGGCATGAGGACCGGGGAGCTGTTTTTT

d_gene: NA
abundance: NA
v_gene: TRBV29-1
j_gene: TRBJ2-1
CDR3aa: CSVSPSYNEQFF
CDR3nt: TGCAGCGTGAGCCCTTCCTACAATGAGCAGTTCTTC

d_gene: NA
abundance: NA
v_gene: TRBV6-5
j_gene: TRBJ2-7
CDR3aa: CASRLGRSSSYEQYF
CDR3nt: TGTGCCAGCCGGCTGGGCAGGTCCAGCTCCTACGAGCAGTACTTC

d_gene: NA
abundance: few
v_gene: TRBV5-4
j_gene: TRBJ1-1
CDR3aa: CASSLSDRLDTEAFF
CDR3nt: TGTGCCAGCAGCTTGTCAGACAGGCTAGACACTGAAGCTTTCTTT

d_gene: NA
abundance: few
v_gene: TRBV4-3
j_gene: TRBJ2-3
CDR3aa: CASSQNLGAYTDTQYF
CDR3nt: TGCGCCAGCAGCCAGAATCTAGGGGCGTACACAGATACGCAGTATTTT

d_gene: TRBD1
abundance: once
v_gene: TRBV6-5
j_gene: TRBJ1-1
CDR3aa: CASSYRDRGRNTEAFF
CDR3nt: TGTGCCAGCAGTTACCGGGACAGGGGCAGGAACACTGAAGCTTTCTTT

d_gene: NA
abundance: NA
v_gene: TRBV27
j_gene: TRBJ1-4
CDR3aa: CASSLFRSNEKLFF
CDR3nt: TGTGCCAGCAGTTTATTCCGGTCGAATGAAAAACTGTTTTTT

d_gene: NA
abundance: NA
v_gene: TRBV5-1
j_gene: TRBJ2-3
CDR3aa: CASSSATGTDTQYF
CDR3nt: TGCGCCAGCAGCTCCGCGACAGGCACAGATACGCAGTATTTT

d_gene: NA
abundance: NA
v_gene: TRBV19
j_gene: TRBJ1-5
CDR3aa: CASSGRQFTQPQHF
CDR3nt: TGTGCCAGTAGTGGACGACAGTTCACTCAGCCCCAGCATTTT

d_gene: TRBD2
abundance: NA
v_gene: TRBV7-7
j_gene: TRBJ2-5
CDR3aa: CASSSGLAGGPETQYF
CDR3nt: TGTGCCAGCAGCTCCGGACTAGCGGGAGGGCCGGAGACCCAGTACTTC

d_gene: NA
abundance: large
v_gene: TRBV7-8
j_gene: TRBJ2-7
CDR3aa: CASSLEEAGTSYEQYF
CDR3nt: TGTGCCAGCAGCTTAGAGGAGGCAGGGACTTCCTACGAGCAGTACTTC

d_gene: TRBD1
abundance: NA
v_gene: TRBV19
j_gene: TRBJ2-7
CDR3aa: CASSPTGGSYEQYF
CDR3nt: TGTGCCAGTAGTCCGACAGGGGGAAGCTACGAGCAGTACTTC

d_gene: NA
abundance: NA
v_gene: TRBV11-2
j_gene: TRBJ2-5
CDR3aa: CASSLVQTLQETQYF
CDR3nt: TGTGCCAGCAGCTTAGTACAGACGTTACAAGAGACCCAGTACTTC

d_gene: NA
abundance: NA
v_gene: TRBV19
j_gene: TRBJ1-5
CDR3aa: CASSMVGRSKNQPQHF
CDR3nt: TGTGCCAGTAGTATGGTGGGCCGAAGTAAGAATCAGCCCCAGCATTTT

d_gene: NA
abundance: once
v_gene: TRBV5-4
j_gene: TRBJ2-1
CDR3aa: CASSRGYEQFF
CDR3nt: TGTGCCAGCAGTCGGGGATACGAGCAGTTCTTC

d_gene: NA
abundance: NA
v_gene: TRBV30
j_gene: TRBJ2-7
CDR3aa: CAWSVGAGTYEQYF
CDR3nt: TGTGCCTGGAGTGTAGGGGCAGGGACCTACGAGCAGTACTTC

d_gene: NA
abundance: once
v_gene: TRBV11-2
j_gene: TRBJ1-3
CDR3aa: CASIPDRGGNTIYF
CDR3nt: TGTGCCAGCATCCCTGACCGGGGAGGAAACACCATATATTTT

d_gene: TRBD1
abundance: medium-sized
v_gene: TRBV9
j_gene: TRBJ1-1
CDR3aa: CASSVDRVNTEAFF
CDR3nt: TGTGCCAGCAGTGTGGACAGGGTCAACACTGAAGCTTTCTTT

d_gene: NA
abundance: NA
v_gene: TRBV10-3
j_gene: TRBJ1-2
CDR3aa: CAISESNSESDYGYTF
CDR3nt: TGTGCCATCAGTGAGTCGAATTCCGAGTCTGACTATGGCTACACCTTC

d_gene: TRBD1
abundance: NA
v_gene: TRBV19
j_gene: TRBJ1-2
CDR3aa: CASKESGGARYGYTF
CDR3nt: TGTGCCAGTAAAGAGTCAGGGGGCGCGAGGTATGGCTACACCTTC

d_gene: NA
abundance: few
v_gene: TRBV30
j_gene: TRBJ1-5
CDR3aa: CAWSVGATENSNQPQHF
CDR3nt: TGTGCCTGGAGTGTGGGGGCCACAGAGAATAGCAATCAGCCCCAGCATTTT

d_gene: TRBD2
abundance: NA
v_gene: TRBV13
j_gene: TRBJ2-7
CDR3aa: CASSLGRGGRGQYF
CDR3nt: TGTGCCAGCAGCTTAGGCAGAGGCGGGAGAGGGCAGTACTTC

d_gene: TRBD1
abundance: NA
v_gene: TRBV9
j_gene: TRBJ1-1
CDR3aa: CASSRLRGVNTEAFF
CDR3nt: TGTGCCAGCAGCCGTCTCAGGGGGGTGAACACTGAAGCTTTCTTT

d_gene: TRBD2
abundance: NA
v_gene: TRBV6-8
j_gene: TRBJ2-3
CDR3aa: CASSSGTSGTDTQYF
CDR3nt: TGTGCCAGCAGTTCCGGGACTAGCGGCACAGATACGCAGTATTTT

d_gene: NA
abundance: NA
v_gene: TRBV6-5
j_gene: TRBJ1-2
CDR3aa: CASTSQPRTVYGYTF
CDR3nt: TGTGCCAGCACCTCCCAGCCCAGGACAGTCTATGGCTACACCTTC

d_gene: TRBD2
abundance: few
v_gene: TRBV7-9
j_gene: TRBJ2-1
CDR3aa: CASSQGTSGTSINEQFF
CDR3nt: TGTGCCAGCAGCCAGGGGACTAGCGGGACGTCTATCAATGAGCAGTTCTTC

d_gene: NA
abundance: NA
v_gene: TRBV10-3
j_gene: TRBJ2-3
CDR3aa: CAIRQPSEDTQYF
CDR3nt: TGTGCCATCAGGCAACCGAGTGAGGATACGCAGTATTTT

d_gene: TRBD1
abundance: NA
v_gene: TRBV30
j_gene: TRBJ1-2
CDR3aa: CAWTGTGDLGYTF
CDR3nt: TGTGCCTGGACCGGGACAGGGGATCTTGGCTACACCTTC